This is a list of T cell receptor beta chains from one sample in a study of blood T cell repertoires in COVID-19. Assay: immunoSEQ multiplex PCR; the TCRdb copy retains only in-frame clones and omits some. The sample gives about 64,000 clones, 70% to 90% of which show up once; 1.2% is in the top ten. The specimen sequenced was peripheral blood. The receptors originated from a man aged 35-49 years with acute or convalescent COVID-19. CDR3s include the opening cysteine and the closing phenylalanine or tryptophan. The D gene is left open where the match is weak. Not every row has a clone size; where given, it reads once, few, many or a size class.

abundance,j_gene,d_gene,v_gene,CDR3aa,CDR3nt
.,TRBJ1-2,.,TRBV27,CASSFRTGTGYTF,TGTGCCAGCAGTTTTCGAACAGGGACCGGCTACACCTTC
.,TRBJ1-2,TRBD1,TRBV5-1,CASSLEGQTSYGYTF,TGCGCCAGCAGCTTGGAGGGACAGACTAGCTATGGCTACACCTTC
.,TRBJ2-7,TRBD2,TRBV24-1,CATSGAGLPNEQYF,TGTGCCACCAGTGGAGCGGGGCTACCAAACGAGCAGTACTTC
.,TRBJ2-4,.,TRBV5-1,CASSLNRGGIQGKNIQYF,TGCGCCAGCAGCTTGAACAGGGGAGGAATTCAAGGCAAAAACATTCAGTACTTC
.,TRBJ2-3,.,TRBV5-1,CASSFQDTQYF,TGCGCCAGCAGCTTTCAAGATACGCAGTATTTT
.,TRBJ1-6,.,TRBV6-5,CASSRRTENSPLHF,TGTGCCAGCAGCCGAAGGACAGAAAATTCACCCCTCCACTTT
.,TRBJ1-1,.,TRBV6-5,CASSPPGRWTEAFF,TGTGCCAGCAGTCCCCCGGGGAGGTGGACTGAAGCTTTCTTT
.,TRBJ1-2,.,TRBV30,CAWATGRSYGYTF,TGTGCCTGGGCCACGGGTCGGTCCTATGGCTACACCTTC
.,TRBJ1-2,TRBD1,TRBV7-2,CASSQDRGYGYTF,TGTGCCAGCAGCCAGGACAGGGGGTATGGCTACACCTTC
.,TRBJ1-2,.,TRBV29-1,CSVGVSLRDGYTF,TGCAGCGTTGGGGTTAGCCTCCGGGATGGCTACACCTTC
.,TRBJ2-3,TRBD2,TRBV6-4,CASSELADTDTQYF,TGTGCCAGCAGTGAACTAGCGGACACAGATACGCAGTATTTT
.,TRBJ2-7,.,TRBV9,CASSVSRKGYEQYF,TGTGCCAGCAGCGTTTCCAGGAAGGGGTACGAGCAGTACTTC
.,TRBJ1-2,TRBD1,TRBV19,CASSIGPGQNYGYTF,TGTGCCAGTAGTATTGGGCCGGGACAGAACTATGGCTACACCTTC
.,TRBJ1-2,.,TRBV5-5,CASSLDRDYGYTF,TGTGCCAGCAGCTTGGACAGAGACTATGGCTACACCTTC
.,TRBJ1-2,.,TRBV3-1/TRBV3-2,CASSPRGRDYGYTF,TGTGCCAGCAGCCCCCGCGGGAGGGACTATGGCTACACCTTC
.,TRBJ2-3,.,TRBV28,CASSLGGAGDTQYF,TGTGCCAGCAGTTTAGGGGGGGCCGGAGATACGCAGTATTTT
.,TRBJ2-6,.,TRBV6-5,CASSYRALSGANVLTF,TGTGCCAGCAGTTACCGAGCACTCTCTGGGGCCAACGTCCTGACTTTC
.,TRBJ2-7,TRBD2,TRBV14,CASSLTSSGGQYF,TGTGCCAGCAGCCTTACAAGCTCGGGAGGGCAGTACTTC
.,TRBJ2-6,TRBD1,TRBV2,CASRPGQGVKTGANVLTF,TGTGCCAGCAGGCCCGGACAGGGGGTTAAAACTGGGGCCAACGTCCTGACTTTC
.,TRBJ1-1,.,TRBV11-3,CASSFTMNTEAFF,TGTGCCAGCAGCTTCACTATGAACACTGAAGCTTTCTTT
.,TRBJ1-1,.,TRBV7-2,CASSLSVTGGTEAFF,TGTGCCAGCAGCTTATCAGTGACTGGGGGGACTGAAGCTTTCTTT
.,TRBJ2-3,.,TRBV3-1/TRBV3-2,CASSFGGPSTDTQYF,TGTGCCAGCAGCTTCGGGGGGCCCAGCACAGATACGCAGTATTTT
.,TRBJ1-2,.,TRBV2,CASSDRVGVINYGYTF,TGTGCCAGCAGTGACAGGGTCGGCGTTATTAACTATGGCTACACCTTC
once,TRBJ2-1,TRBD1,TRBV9,CASSPRTGGYNEQFF,TGTGCCAGCAGCCCACGGACAGGGGGGTATAATGAGCAGTTCTTC
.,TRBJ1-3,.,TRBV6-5,CASKDSRSSGNTIYF,TGTGCCAGCAAAGACAGTCGAAGCTCTGGAAACACCATATATTTT
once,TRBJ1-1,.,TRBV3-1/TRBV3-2,CASSQESGGTEAFF,TGTGCCAGCAGCCAAGAGTCCGGTGGTACTGAAGCTTTCTTT
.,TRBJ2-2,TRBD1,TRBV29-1,CSVVTGVINGELFF,TGCAGCGTTGTGACAGGGGTAATTAACGGGGAGCTGTTTTTT
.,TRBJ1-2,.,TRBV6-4,CARIRDGYTF,TGTGCGAGGATCAGGGATGGCTACACCTTC